This paragraph covers one TCR beta chain sequence. These data are taken from a study of T-cell reconstitution after alpha-beta-depleted transplantation in children. TCRbeta library preparation incorporated unique molecular identifiers. TCRdb fed the PCR reads into MiXCR, producing one record per CDR3 protein. The sample consists of about 980,000 distinct CDR3 sequences, roughly 31% of them appearing once. Deletions cut 0 bases from V and 5 bases from J, with 11 bases between. The germline V gene has CDR1 SGHRS and CDR2 YFSETQ. There are 14 residues in the CDR3. V and J are TRBV5-1 and TRBJ2-5, with D unresolved. The specimen comprised PBMCs, mostly from graft donor cells, sampled 360 days after TCRalphabeta/CD19-depleted stem cell transplant. This sequence was found in a boy in the first two years of life who had a stem cell transplant for SCID, so the T cells may come from the graft donor. This CDR3 reads CASSLGHVKETQYF. In DNA form, the CDR3 reads TGCGCCAGCAGCTTGGGTCACGTAAAGGAGACCCAGTACTTC.